Sequencing of this T cell receptor (beta chain) was carried out in a study of T cells and Merkel cell carcinoma outcomes. Germline CDR1 and CDR2: SGDLS and YYNGEE. This CDR3 spans 15 amino acids. V lost 6 bases to trimming and J lost 4 bases; unmatched junction nucleotides: 9. Remarks on this clone: What it binds is unknown.

Assay used: immunoSEQ multiplex PCR; TCRdb lists only in-frame clones, some missing. Of about 1,400 clones in the sample, about 90% were seen once. Whole-study findings and limits: In Merkel cell carcinoma, repertoire and T-cell density reportedly predicted outcomes.

The chain carries TRBV9 and TRBJ1-3; TRBD1 agrees at 8 bases. The receptor was derived from a human donor with Merkel cell carcinoma. The sequenced sample consisted of tumor tissue from Merkel cell carcinoma. CDR3 loop: CASTTGGNPGNTIYF. In nucleotides, the CDR3 is TGTGCCAGCACCACAGGGGGGAATCCCGGAAACACCATATATTTT.